This is a list of T cell receptor beta chains from one sample in a study of technical replicates of blood from several donors. Repertoires were generated with immunoSEQ multiplex PCR, while TCRdb's copy carries only in-frame clones and drops some. Of 65,000 to 95,000 clones in the sample, 93% were seen once. Sequencing was carried out using T cells isolated from PBMCs. These TCRs come from a human donor in good health. The CDR3 runs from the conserved cysteine through the conserved F or W. Fields, in order: V gene, clone size, J gene, D gene, CDR3 protein, CDR3 DNA. D genes are given only for firm matches. Clone size, where shown, is once, few, many, or a class for clones that have expanded.

V: TRBV29-1; size: .; J: TRBJ1-1; D: TRBD1; CDR3: CSVGDRGGTEAFF; DNA: TGCAGCGTCGGGGACAGGGGGGGCACTGAAGCTTTCTTT
V: TRBV27; size: .; J: TRBJ2-2; D: TRBD2; CDR3: CASSWGGSVNTGELFF; DNA: TGTGCCAGCAGTTGGGGCGGGAGCGTGAACACCGGGGAGCTGTTTTTT
V: TRBV28; size: .; J: TRBJ2-7; D: .; CDR3: CASSLSDSYSYEQYF; DNA: TGTGCCAGCAGTTTATCGGACAGCTACTCCTACGAGCAGTACTTC
V: TRBV18; size: .; J: TRBJ2-1; D: TRBD1; CDR3: CASSPQDRNHNEQFF; DNA: TGTGCCAGCTCACCCCAGGACAGGAACCACAATGAGCAGTTCTTC
V: TRBV7-6; size: .; J: TRBJ2-1; D: TRBD2; CDR3: CASSFGASGLYNEQFF; DNA: TGTGCCAGCAGCTTTGGGGCTAGCGGGCTTTACAATGAGCAGTTCTTC
V: TRBV7-9; size: .; J: TRBJ2-2; D: .; CDR3: CASSLGYPGGSENTGELFF; DNA: TGTGCCAGCAGCTTGGGGTACCCCGGCGGGTCGGAAAACACCGGGGAGCTGTTTTTT
V: TRBV4-2; size: once; J: TRBJ1-4; D: .; CDR3: CASSLWATTNEKLFF; DNA: TGTGCCAGCAGCCTTTGGGCCACAACTAATGAAAAACTGTTTTTT
V: TRBV30; size: .; J: TRBJ1-1; D: TRBD1; CDR3: CAWSTSGTGKNTEAFF; DNA: TGTGCCTGGAGTACCTCCGGGACAGGGAAGAACACTGAAGCTTTCTTT
V: TRBV5-1; size: .; J: TRBJ2-5; D: .; CDR3: CASSFPGALETQYF; DNA: TGCGCCAGCAGCTTCCCAGGGGCTCTGGAGACCCAGTACTTC
V: TRBV9; size: .; J: TRBJ1-2; D: .; CDR3: CASSVGGTNAYGYTF; DNA: TGTGCCAGCAGCGTAGGTGGCACCAACGCCTATGGCTACACCTTC
V: TRBV27; size: .; J: TRBJ2-3; D: .; CDR3: CASSLWPGTEGDTQYF; DNA: TGTGCCAGCAGTTTATGGCCGGGAACTGAGGGAGATACGCAGTATTTT
V: TRBV5-1; size: .; J: TRBJ2-3; D: .; CDR3: CASNLLSQDTDTQYF; DNA: TGCGCCAGCAACCTTCTGAGCCAAGACACAGATACGCAGTATTTT
V: TRBV27; size: .; J: TRBJ2-7; D: .; CDR3: CASSLSGGVGEQYF; DNA: TGTGCCAGCAGTTTATCGGGGGGAGTGGGTGAGCAGTACTTC
V: TRBV2; size: .; J: TRBJ1-4; D: .; CDR3: CAGKRLGKLFF; DNA: TGTGCCGGAAAAAGACTAGGTAAACTGTTTTTT
V: TRBV19; size: .; J: TRBJ2-5; D: .; CDR3: CASSGGALETQYF; DNA: TGTGCCAGTAGTGGCGGGGCGTTAGAGACCCAGTACTTC
V: TRBV5-1; size: few; J: TRBJ1-1; D: .; CDR3: CASSLVFQGNTEAFF; DNA: TGCGCCAGCAGCTTGGTCTTCCAGGGAAACACTGAAGCTTTCTTT
V: TRBV7-9; size: .; J: TRBJ2-7; D: TRBD1; CDR3: CASSSATRTGGVYEQYF; DNA: TGTGCCAGCAGCTCCGCAACCCGGACAGGGGGAGTATACGAGCAGTACTTC